This TCR beta chain was profiled in a study of shared clonotypes between healthy human individuals. Across the study: The composition of the donors was a couple of women and a few men aged 18 to 49.

The method was immunoSEQ multiplex PCR; TCRdb's version includes in-frame clones alone and lacks a portion of them. This sample carries roughly 1,100,000 clones, around four fifths of them seen once, and the ten largest clones take 1.4% to 1.5%. Sequencing was carried out using memory CD4+ T cells sorted from blood. Documented subset: CD45RA-negative fraction. The sequence came from a man between 18 and 35 years old in good health.

CDR3 region: CAWSVLASLSGNTIYF. Written as DNA, the CDR3 is TGTGCCTGGAGTGTACTGGCCAGCCTCTCTGGAAACACCATATATTTT. The rearrangement joins TRBV30 to TRBJ1-3; D unresolved. The CDR3 contains 16 residues. Germline V gene sequence: CDR1 GTSNPN, CDR2 SVGIG (reference sequence). Trimming left V 0 bases short and J 0 bases short, with 12 bases between.